One TCR beta chain is described in this entry. The sample comes from a study of blood T cell repertoires in COVID-19. V was trimmed by 8 bases and J by 14 bases, leaving 13 bases between them. The CDR3 covers 11 residues. Per the germline V gene, CDR1 is SGHDN and CDR2 is FVKESK. Repertoires were generated with immunoSEQ multiplex PCR, while TCRdb's copy carries only in-frame clones and drops some. Of 94,000 or so clones listed, about 88% are singletons. The receptor's source is a woman aged 80 or over with active COVID-19. The sample consisted of peripheral blood. This sequence joins TRBV14 and TRBJ1-6; possible D gene TRBD1, 5 bases. DNA of the CDR3: TGTGCCAGCTCCAAAGGGGTGGCCCTCCACTTT. Amino acid sequence: CASSKGVALHF.